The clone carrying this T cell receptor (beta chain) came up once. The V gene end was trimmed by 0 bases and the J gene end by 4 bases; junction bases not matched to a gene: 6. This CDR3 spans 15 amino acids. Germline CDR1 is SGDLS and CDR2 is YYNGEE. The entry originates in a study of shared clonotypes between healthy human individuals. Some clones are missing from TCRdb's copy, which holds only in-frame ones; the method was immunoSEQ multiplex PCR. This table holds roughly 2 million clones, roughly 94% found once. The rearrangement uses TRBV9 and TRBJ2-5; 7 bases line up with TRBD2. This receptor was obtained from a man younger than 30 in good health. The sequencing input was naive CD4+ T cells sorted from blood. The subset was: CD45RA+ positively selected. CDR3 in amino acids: CASSVDGTMGETQYF. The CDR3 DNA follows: TGTGCCAGCAGCGTAGATGGGACTATGGGAGAGACCCAGTACTTC.